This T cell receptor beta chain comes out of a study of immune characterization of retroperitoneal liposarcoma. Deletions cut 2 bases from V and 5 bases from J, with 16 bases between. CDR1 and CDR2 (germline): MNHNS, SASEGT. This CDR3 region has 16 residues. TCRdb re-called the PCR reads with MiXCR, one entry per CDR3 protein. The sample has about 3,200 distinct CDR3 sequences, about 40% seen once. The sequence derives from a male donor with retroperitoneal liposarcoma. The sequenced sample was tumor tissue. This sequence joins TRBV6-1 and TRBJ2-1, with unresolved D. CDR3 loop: CASSEIHTGRNNEQFF. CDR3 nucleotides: TGTGCCAGCAGTGAAATACACACCGGTCGAAACAATGAGCAGTTCTTC.